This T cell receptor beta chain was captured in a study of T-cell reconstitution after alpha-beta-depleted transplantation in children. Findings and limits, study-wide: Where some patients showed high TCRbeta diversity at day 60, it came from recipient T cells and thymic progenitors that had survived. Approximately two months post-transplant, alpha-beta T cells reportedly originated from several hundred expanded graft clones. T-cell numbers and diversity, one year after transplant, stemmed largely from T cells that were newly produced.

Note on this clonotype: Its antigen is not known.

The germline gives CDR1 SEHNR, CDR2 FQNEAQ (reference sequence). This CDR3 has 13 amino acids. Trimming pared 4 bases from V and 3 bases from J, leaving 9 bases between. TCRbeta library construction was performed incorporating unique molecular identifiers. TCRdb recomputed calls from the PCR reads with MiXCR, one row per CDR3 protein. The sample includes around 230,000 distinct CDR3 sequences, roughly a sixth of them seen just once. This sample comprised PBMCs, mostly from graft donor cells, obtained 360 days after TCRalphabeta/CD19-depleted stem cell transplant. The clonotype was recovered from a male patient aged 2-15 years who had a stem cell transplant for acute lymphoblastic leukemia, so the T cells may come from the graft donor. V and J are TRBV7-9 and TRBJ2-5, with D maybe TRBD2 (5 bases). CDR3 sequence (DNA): TGTGCCAGCAGCTCGGTCGGGGAAGAGACCCAGTACTTC. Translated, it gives CASSSVGEETQYF. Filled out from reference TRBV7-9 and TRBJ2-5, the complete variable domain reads DTGVSQNPRHKITKRGQNVTFRCDPISEHNRLYWYRQTLGQGPEFLTYFQNEAQLEKSRLLSDRFSAERPKGSFSTLEIQRTEQGDSAMYLCASSSVGEETQYFGPGTRLLVL.